Sequencing of this T cell receptor beta chain was carried out in a study of CD8 T cells in Susac syndrome. The multiple sclerosis controls were treatment-naive patients, and their relapsing-remitting disease was stable or active. The authors negatively isolated CD8+ and CD4+ T cells and FACS-enriched TEMRA cells. Roughly 0.45 to 1 ug RNA was reverse transcribed with random hexamers. Multiplex PCR with immunoSEQ amplified the TCR beta CDR3 across 54 Vbeta and 13 Jbeta. TCRdb fed the immunoSEQ multiplex PCR reads into MiXCR, producing one record per CDR3 protein. The sample includes approximately 150,000 distinct CDR3 sequences, about 94% of them seen just once. CDR1 is SGDLS, CDR2 YYNGEE, per germline. The CDR3 has 17 residues. With 7 bases clipped from V and 0 bases from J, the junction kept 13 bases outside the gene matches.

The rearrangement joins TRBV9 to TRBJ2-5; 9 bases line up with TRBD2. This TCR was recovered from a human donor with multiple sclerosis. The sequencing sample was made of CD4+ T cells from PBMCs. This CDR3 is CASGPTGAGGNQETQYF. CDR3 DNA sequence: TGTGCCAGCGGCCCAACCGGGGCGGGAGGGAACCAAGAGACCCAGTACTTC.